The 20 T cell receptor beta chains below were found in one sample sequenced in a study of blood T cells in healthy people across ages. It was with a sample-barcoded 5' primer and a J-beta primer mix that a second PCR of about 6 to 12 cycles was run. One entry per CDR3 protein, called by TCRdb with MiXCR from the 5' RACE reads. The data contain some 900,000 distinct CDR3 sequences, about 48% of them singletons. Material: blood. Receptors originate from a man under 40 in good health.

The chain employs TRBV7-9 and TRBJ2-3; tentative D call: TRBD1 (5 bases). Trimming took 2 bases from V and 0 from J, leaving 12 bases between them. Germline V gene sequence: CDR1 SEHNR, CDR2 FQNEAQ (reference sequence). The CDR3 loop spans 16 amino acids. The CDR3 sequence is CASSLQGASSTDTQYF. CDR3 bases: TGTGCCAGCAGCTTACAGGGCGCCTCTAGCACAGATACGCAGTATTTT.

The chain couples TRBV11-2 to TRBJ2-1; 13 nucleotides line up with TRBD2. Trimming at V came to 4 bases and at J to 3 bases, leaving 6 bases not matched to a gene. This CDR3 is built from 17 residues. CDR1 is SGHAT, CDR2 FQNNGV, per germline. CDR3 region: CASSSRLAGGIYNEQFF. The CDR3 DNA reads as TGTGCCAGCAGCTCCAGACTAGCGGGGGGCATCTACAATGAGCAGTTCTTC.

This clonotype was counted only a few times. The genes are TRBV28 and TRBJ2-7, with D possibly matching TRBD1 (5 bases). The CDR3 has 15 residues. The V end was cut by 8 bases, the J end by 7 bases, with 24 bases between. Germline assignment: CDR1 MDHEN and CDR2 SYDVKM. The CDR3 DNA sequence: TGTGCCAGCGTGAGCGCTCAGGGCCCATCTGGGGAGCAGTACTTC. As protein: CASVSAQGPSGEQYF.

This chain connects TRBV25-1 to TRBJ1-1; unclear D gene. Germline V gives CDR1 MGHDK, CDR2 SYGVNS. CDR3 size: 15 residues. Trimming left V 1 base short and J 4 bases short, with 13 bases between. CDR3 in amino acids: CASSESRGVGTEAFF. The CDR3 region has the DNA TGTGCCAGCAGTGAATCCCGGGGAGTGGGCACTGAAGCTTTCTTT. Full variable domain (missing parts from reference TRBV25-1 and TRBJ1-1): EADIYQTPRYLVIGTGKKITLECSQTMGHDKMYWYQQDPGMELHLIHYSYGVNSTEKGDLSSESTVSRIRTEHFPLTLESARPSHTSQYLCASSESRGVGTEAFFGQGTRLTVV.

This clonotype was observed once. The CDR3 protein is CASKIRAGGPRNEQFF. As DNA, the CDR3 is TGTGCCAGTAAAATCCGGGCGGGAGGGCCGAGGAATGAGCAGTTCTTC. The V and J genes are TRBV21-1 and TRBJ2-1; TRBD2, the D gene given by the table, was not confirmed from the DNA. TRBV21-1 is classified as a pseudogene. CDR3 length: 16 amino acids.

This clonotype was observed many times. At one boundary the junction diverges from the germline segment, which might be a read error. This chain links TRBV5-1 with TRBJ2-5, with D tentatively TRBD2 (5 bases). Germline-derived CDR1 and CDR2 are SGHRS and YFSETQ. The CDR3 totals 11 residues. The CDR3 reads CASSEGETQYF. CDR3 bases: TGTGCCAGCAGCGAGGGAGAGACCCAGTACTTC.

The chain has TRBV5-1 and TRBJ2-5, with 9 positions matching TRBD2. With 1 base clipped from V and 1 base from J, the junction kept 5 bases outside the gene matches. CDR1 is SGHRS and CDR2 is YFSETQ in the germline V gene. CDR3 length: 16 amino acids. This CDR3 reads CASSLTVAGAQETQYF. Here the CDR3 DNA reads TGCGCCAGCAGCTTGACGGTAGCGGGGGCCCAAGAGACCCAGTACTTC. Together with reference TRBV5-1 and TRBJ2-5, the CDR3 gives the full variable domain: KAGVTQTPRYLIKTRGQQVTLSCSPISGHRSVSWYQQTPGQGLQFLFEYFSETQRNKGNFPGRFSGRQFSNSRSEMNVSTLELGDSALYLCASSLTVAGAQETQYFGPGTRLLVL.

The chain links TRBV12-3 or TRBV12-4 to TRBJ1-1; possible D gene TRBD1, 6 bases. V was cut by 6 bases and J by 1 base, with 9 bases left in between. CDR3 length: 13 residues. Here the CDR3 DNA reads TGTGCCAGCAGACTGGGACAGAACACTGAAGCTTTCTTT. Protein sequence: CASRLGQNTEAFF.

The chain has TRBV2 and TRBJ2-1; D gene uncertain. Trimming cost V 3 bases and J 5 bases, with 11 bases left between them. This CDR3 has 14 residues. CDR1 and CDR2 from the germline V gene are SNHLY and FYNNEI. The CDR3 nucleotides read TGTGCCAGCAGTGACGGGCCCGGAGACAATGAGCAGTTCTTC. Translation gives CASSDGPGDNEQFF.

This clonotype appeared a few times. CDR3 sequence: CASSPPQGRRYGYTF. CDR3 in DNA: TGTGCCAGCAGCCCCCCCCAGGGCCGTCGTTATGGCTACACCTTC. V gene TRBV12-3 or TRBV12-4 combines with J gene TRBJ1-2, with D tentatively TRBD1 (5 bases). V lost 6 bases, J lost 5 bases, and 19 bases lay in between. The CDR3 runs to 15 residues.

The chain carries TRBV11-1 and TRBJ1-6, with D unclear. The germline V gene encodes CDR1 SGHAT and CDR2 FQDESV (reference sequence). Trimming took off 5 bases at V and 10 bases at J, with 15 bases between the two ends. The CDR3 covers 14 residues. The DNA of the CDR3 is TGTGCCAGCAGCCAAACAGACGAACGGTCACCCCTCCACTTT. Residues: CASSQTDERSPLHF.

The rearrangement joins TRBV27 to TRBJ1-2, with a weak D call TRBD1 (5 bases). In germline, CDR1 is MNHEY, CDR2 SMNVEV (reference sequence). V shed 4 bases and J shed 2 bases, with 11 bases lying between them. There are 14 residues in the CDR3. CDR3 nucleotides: TGTGCCAGCAGTTGGGGACGGGGGAACTATGGCTACACCTTC. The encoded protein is CASSWGRGNYGYTF.

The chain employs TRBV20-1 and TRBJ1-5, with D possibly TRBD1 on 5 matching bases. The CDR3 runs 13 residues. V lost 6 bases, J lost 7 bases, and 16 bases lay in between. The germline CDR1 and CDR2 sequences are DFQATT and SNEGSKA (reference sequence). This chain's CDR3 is CSAKIEGRQPQHF. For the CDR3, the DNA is TGCAGTGCCAAAATCGAGGGGAGGCAGCCCCAGCATTTT.

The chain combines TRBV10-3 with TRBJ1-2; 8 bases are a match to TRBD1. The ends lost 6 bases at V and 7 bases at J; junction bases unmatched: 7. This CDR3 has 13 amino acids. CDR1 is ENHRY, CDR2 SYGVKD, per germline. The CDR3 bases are TGTGCCATCAGGCCCCAGGGGGCGGGTGGCTACACCTTC. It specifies CAIRPQGAGGYTF.

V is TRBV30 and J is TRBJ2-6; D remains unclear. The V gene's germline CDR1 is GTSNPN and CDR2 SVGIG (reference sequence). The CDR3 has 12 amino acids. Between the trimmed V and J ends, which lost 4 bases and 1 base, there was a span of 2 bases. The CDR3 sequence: CAWNSGANVLTF. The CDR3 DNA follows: TGTGCCTGGAATTCTGGGGCCAACGTCCTGACTTTC.

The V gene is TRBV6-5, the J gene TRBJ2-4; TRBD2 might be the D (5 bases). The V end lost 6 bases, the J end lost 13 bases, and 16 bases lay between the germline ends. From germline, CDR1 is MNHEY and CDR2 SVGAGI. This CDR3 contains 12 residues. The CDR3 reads CASSPGGRGQYF. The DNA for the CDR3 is TGTGCCAGCAGCCCTGGCGGCAGAGGGCAGTACTTC.

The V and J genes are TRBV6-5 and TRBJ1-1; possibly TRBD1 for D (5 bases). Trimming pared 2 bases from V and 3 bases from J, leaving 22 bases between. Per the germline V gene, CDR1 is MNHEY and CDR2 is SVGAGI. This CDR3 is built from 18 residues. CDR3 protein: CASSYANPGPARHTEAFF. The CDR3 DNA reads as TGTGCCAGCAGTTACGCAAATCCAGGGCCCGCGCGGCACACTGAAGCTTTCTTT.

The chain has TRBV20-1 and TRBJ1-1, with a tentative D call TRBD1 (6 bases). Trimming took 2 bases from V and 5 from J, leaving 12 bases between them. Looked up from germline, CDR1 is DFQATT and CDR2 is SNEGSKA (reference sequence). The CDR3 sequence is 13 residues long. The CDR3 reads CSARRQGLTEAFF. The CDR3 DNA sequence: TGCAGTGCTAGACGGCAGGGGCTGACTGAAGCTTTCTTT.

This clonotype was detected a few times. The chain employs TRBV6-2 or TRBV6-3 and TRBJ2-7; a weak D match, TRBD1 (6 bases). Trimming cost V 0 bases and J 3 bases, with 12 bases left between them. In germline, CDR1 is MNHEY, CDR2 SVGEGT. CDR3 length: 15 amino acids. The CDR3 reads CASSYSRTEIYEQYF. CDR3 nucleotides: TGTGCCAGCAGTTACTCTCGGACAGAGATCTACGAGCAGTACTTC.

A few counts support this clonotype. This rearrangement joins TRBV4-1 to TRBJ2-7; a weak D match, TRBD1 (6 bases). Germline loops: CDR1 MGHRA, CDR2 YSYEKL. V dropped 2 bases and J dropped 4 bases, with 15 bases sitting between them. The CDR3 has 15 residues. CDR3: CASSQFTLGAYEQYF. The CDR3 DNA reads TGCGCCAGCAGCCAATTCACCTTGGGGGCGTACGAGCAGTACTTC.